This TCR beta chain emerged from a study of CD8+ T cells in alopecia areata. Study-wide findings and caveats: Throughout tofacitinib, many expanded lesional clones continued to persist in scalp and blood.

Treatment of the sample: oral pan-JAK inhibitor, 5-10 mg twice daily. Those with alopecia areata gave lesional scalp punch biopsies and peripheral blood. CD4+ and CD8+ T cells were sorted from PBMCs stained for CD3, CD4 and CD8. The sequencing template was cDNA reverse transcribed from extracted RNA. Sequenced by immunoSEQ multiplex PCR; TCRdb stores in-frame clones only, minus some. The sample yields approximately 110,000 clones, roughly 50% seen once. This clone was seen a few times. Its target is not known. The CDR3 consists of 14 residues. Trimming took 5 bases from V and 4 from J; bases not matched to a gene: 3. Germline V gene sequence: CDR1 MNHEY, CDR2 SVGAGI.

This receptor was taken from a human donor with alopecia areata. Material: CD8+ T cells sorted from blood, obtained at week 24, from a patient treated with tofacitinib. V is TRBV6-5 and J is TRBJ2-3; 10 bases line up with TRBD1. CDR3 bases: TGTGCCAGCAGTGAAGGGACAGGGGCAGATACGCAGTATTTT. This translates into CASSEGTGADTQYF.